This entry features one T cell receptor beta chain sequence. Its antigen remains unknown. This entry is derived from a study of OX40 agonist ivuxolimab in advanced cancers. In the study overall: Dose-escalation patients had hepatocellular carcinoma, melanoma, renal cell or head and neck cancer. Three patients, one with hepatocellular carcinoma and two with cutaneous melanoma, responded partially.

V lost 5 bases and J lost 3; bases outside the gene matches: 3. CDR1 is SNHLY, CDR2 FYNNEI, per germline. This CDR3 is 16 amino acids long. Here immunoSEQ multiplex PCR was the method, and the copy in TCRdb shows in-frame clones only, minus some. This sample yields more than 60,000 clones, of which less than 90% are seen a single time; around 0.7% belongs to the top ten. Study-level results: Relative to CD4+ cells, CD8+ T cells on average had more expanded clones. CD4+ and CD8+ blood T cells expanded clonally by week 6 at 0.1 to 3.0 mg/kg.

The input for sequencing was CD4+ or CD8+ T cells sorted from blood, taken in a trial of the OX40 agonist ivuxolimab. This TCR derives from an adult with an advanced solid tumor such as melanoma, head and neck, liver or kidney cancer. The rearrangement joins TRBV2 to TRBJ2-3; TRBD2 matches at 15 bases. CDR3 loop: CASSPGTSGGTDTQYF. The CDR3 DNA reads TGTGCCAGCAGTCCTGGGACTAGCGGGGGGACAGATACGCAGTATTTT. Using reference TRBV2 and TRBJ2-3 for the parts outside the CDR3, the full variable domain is EPEVTQTPSHQVTQMGQEVILRCVPISNHLYFYWYRQILGQKVEFLVSFYNNEISEKSEIFDDQFSVERPDGSNFTLKIRSTKLEDSAMYFCASSPGTSGGTDTQYFGPGTRLTVL.